Each of the 21 T cell receptor beta chains below was sequenced from the same sample in a study of blood T cell repertoires in COVID-19. Assay: immunoSEQ multiplex PCR; the TCRdb copy retains only in-frame clones and omits some. Seen here are about 160,000 clones, 80% to 90% observed once, and the top ten hold 3.5% to 4%. Sequencing was performed on peripheral blood. The receptors come from a woman in her fifties or sixties who had recovered from COVID-19.

The chain has TRBV9 and TRBJ1-3; possibly TRBD1 for D (5 bases). The V end lost 5 bases, the J end lost 3 bases, and 9 bases lay between the germline ends. Germline V gives CDR1 SGDLS, CDR2 YYNGEE. The CDR3 has 13 residues. CDR3: CASRGASGNTIYF. The CDR3 bases are TGTGCCAGCAGAGGGGCAAGTGGAAACACCATATATTTT.

J is TRBJ2-2 and V is TRBV18, with D unclear. Germline CDR1 reads KGHSH; CDR2 reads LQKENI. This CDR3 contains 13 residues. Trimming left V 3 bases short and J 5 bases short, with 7 bases between. The CDR3 loop is CASSPIVTGELFF. CDR3 in DNA: TGTGCCAGCTCACCTATCGTAACCGGGGAGCTGTTTTTT.

The chain is built from TRBV19 and TRBJ2-4; tentatively, D is TRBD2 (5 bases). The V gene's germline CDR1 is LNHDA and CDR2 SQIVND (reference sequence). The ends were cut back, 5 bases at V and 1 base at J, with 15 bases in the middle. The CDR3 totals 16 residues. The CDR3 DNA reads as TGTGCCAGTAGTGTCTGGGTTGGGGAGGCCAAAAACATTCAGTACTTC. The encoded protein is CASSVWVGEAKNIQYF. Looking up the rest from reference TRBV19 and TRBJ2-4 gives the full variable domain: DGGITQSPKYLFRKEGQNVTLSCEQNLNHDAMYWYRQDPGQGLRLIYYSQIVNDFQKGDIAEGYSVSREKKESFPLTVTSAQKNPTAFYLCASSVWVGEAKNIQYFGAGTRLSVL.

The genes are TRBV4-1 and TRBJ1-2; no firm D call. Trimming removed 2 bases from V and 10 bases from J, with 8 bases in between. The CDR3 length is 11 residues. Germline V gives CDR1 MGHRA, CDR2 YSYEKL. In DNA, the CDR3 is TGCGCCAGCAGCCAATCAGGAAACTACACCTTC. It codes for CASSQSGNYTF.

The count of this clone is one. The rearrangement uses TRBV18 and TRBJ2-1; D is possibly TRBD2 (5 bases). The ends were cut back, 7 bases at V and 6 bases at J, with 19 bases in the middle. This CDR3 has 15 amino acids. Germline CDR1 and CDR2: KGHSH and LQKENI. The chain's CDR3 is CASCEGSPALNEQFF. The DNA of the CDR3 is TGTGCCAGCTGTGAGGGTTCCCCGGCACTCAATGAGCAGTTCTTC.

The chain has TRBV7-9 and TRBJ2-1; 9 bases are shared with TRBD2. CDR3 size: 17 residues. V shed 4 bases, J shed 8 bases, and the junction held 15 bases outside the gene matches. Per germline, CDR1 SEHNR and CDR2 FQNEAQ (reference sequence). CDR3 residues: CASSSVDPGLARHEQFF. DNA for the CDR3: TGTGCCAGCAGCTCCGTTGATCCGGGACTAGCAAGGCATGAGCAGTTCTTC.

The table lists this clone with a few counts. The rearrangement links TRBV9 to TRBJ2-7; D is unresolved. CDR3 size: 12 residues. Trimming took off 7 bases at V and 6 bases at J, with 14 bases between the two ends. Germline V gives CDR1 SGDLS, CDR2 YYNGEE. CDR3 sequence reads: CASSPGIGEQYF. CDR3 nucleotides: TGTGCCAGCTCCCCGGGTATCGGCGAGCAGTACTTC.

V usage is TRBV4-1 and J usage is TRBJ2-7; a weak D match, TRBD1 (7 bases). V lost 0 bases and J lost 5, with 20 bases in between. CDR1 and CDR2 from the germline V gene are MGHRA and YSYEKL. CDR3 length: 17 amino acids. CDR3: CASSQERRRQGGHEQYF. The CDR3 DNA reads TGCGCCAGCAGCCAAGAACGCCGCCGGCAGGGGGGCCACGAGCAGTACTTC.

The chain has TRBV6-2 or TRBV6-3 and TRBJ1-3, with 10 bases aligning to TRBD1. Trimming removed 4 bases from V and 4 bases from J; junction bases left unmatched: 4. The CDR3 is 15 residues long. CDR1 and CDR2 from the germline V gene are MNHEY and SVGEGT. CDR3 amino acids: CASSFWTGGGNTIYF. Here the CDR3 DNA reads TGTGCCAGCAGTTTCTGGACAGGGGGAGGAAACACCATATATTTT.

V and J are TRBV5-1 and TRBJ1-2; TRBD1 might be the D (5 bases). V gave up 0 bases and J gave up 3 bases, with 18 bases separating them. The length of the CDR3 is 17 residues. The germline V gene encodes CDR1 SGHRS and CDR2 YFSETQ. The CDR3 sequence: CASSLGFGGQLHYGYTF. Here the CDR3 DNA reads TGCGCCAGCAGCTTGGGGTTTGGCGGACAACTACACTATGGCTACACCTTC.

The chain employs TRBV27 and TRBJ2-1, with 13 bases that match TRBD2. The J segment lost 0 bases and the V segment lost 5 bases, leaving 10 bases of the junction unmatched. The CDR3 has 19 residues. Germline V gives CDR1 MNHEY, CDR2 SMNVEV (reference sequence). CDR3 loop: CASSPGGLAGKSSYNEQFF. The CDR3 DNA sequence: TGTGCCAGCAGTCCAGGGGGACTAGCGGGGAAAAGCTCCTACAATGAGCAGTTCTTC.

This clone was seen just once. The CDR3, as DNA: TGTGCCAGCACCTTACGGGACAGCTCATACACCGGGGAGCTGTTTTTT. It encodes CASTLRDSSYTGELFF. This chain joins TRBV2 and TRBJ2-2; 7 bases match TRBD1. This CDR3 region has 16 residues. CDR1 is SNHLY and CDR2 is FYNNEI in the germline V gene. After removal of 7 bases from V and 3 bases from J, the junction contained 11 bases not matched to a gene. Filled out from reference TRBV2 and TRBJ2-2, the complete variable domain reads EPEVTQTPSHQVTQMGQEVILRCVPISNHLYFYWYRQILGQKVEFLVSFYNNEISEKSEIFDDQFSVERPDGSNFTLKIRSTKLEDSAMYFCASTLRDSSYTGELFFGEGSRLTVL.

This clone was observed at least ten times. The chain joins TRBV5-1 to TRBJ2-7, with 7 bases lining up with TRBD1. The CDR3 has 13 residues. CDR1 is SGHRS, CDR2 YFSETQ, per germline. The trim removed 4 bases at V and 2 bases at J, leaving 3 bases unmatched. The CDR3 DNA follows: TGCGCCAGCAGCGGGACAGAGACCTACGAGCAGTACTTC. It translates to CASSGTETYEQYF.

The rearrangement uses TRBV6-6 and TRBJ1-2, with 8 bases identical to TRBD1. The J segment lost 8 bases and the V segment lost 1 base, leaving 6 bases of the junction unmatched. The CDR3 consists of 14 residues. CDR1 and CDR2 from the germline V gene are MNHNY and SVGAGI (reference sequence). CDR3 in amino acids: CASSYLTGEGGYTF. CDR3 DNA: TGTGCCAGCAGTTACTTGACAGGGGAGGGCGGCTACACCTTC.

This chain joins TRBV5-6 and TRBJ2-3, with a possible D match to TRBD1 (6 bases). Germline CDR1 and CDR2: SGHDT and YYEEEE. The CDR3 is made up of 16 amino acids. Trimming stripped 1 base from V and 2 bases from J, with 14 bases between. The CDR3 reads CASSLPRDTTTDTQYF. The CDR3 DNA sequence: TGTGCCAGCAGCTTGCCCCGGGACACCACCACAGATACGCAGTATTTT.

The chain combines TRBV5-1 with TRBJ1-4, with no clear D. There are 14 residues in the CDR3. Trimming removed 4 bases from V and 0 bases from J, with 7 bases in between. Germline CDR1 is SGHRS and CDR2 is YFSETQ. Here the CDR3 DNA reads TGCGCCAGCAGCCCGACAACAACTAATGAAAAACTGTTTTTT. Translation: CASSPTTTNEKLFF.

The chain employs TRBV27 and TRBJ2-7, with D perhaps TRBD1 (7 bases). V was pared by 1 base and J by 0 bases, with 16 bases between. The CDR3 covers 17 residues. Germline lookup yields CDR1 MNHEY and CDR2 SMNVEV (reference sequence). The CDR3 coding sequence is TGTGCCAGCAGTTTATTCGCGGGGACAGCGTTCTCCTACGAGCAGTACTTC. Amino acid sequence: CASSLFAGTAFSYEQYF.

This sequence joins TRBV3-1 (or the pseudogene TRBV3-2) and TRBJ1-1, with D possibly matching TRBD1 (5 bases). V was shortened by 6 bases and J by 1 base, with 12 bases between the two germline ends. Germline V gives CDR1 LGHDT, CDR2 YNNKEL (reference sequence). The CDR3 has 14 amino acids. The CDR3 DNA follows: TGTGCCAGCAGATACAGGCCAGAGAACACTGAAGCTTTCTTT. Encoded protein: CASRYRPENTEAFF.

The gene calls are TRBV28 and TRBJ1-1; D call uncertain. The CDR3 covers 11 residues. The V gene's germline CDR1 is MDHEN and CDR2 SYDVKM. The V end lost 8 bases, the J end lost 2 bases, and 6 bases lay between the germline ends. In DNA, the CDR3 is TGTGCCAGCTTGGGCAACACTGAAGCTTTCTTT. It is translated as CASLGNTEAFF.

The rearrangement uses TRBV24-1 and TRBJ2-5, with TRBD1 identical over 8 bases. Germline lookup yields CDR1 KGHDR and CDR2 SFDVKD. The V gene end was trimmed by 0 bases and the J gene end by 1 base; junction bases not matched to a gene: 9. CDR3 length: 18 residues. In DNA form, the CDR3 reads TGTGCCACCAGTGATTTGGGGGACAGGCAACATTCCCAAGAGACCCAGTACTTC. Encoded protein: CATSDLGDRQHSQETQYF.

V usage is TRBV29-1 and J usage is TRBJ1-1; a weak D match, TRBD1 (5 bases). V lost 0 bases and J lost 1, with 15 bases in between. Germline V gene sequence: CDR1 SQVTM, CDR2 ANQGSEA. The CDR3 runs 16 residues. Here the CDR3 reads CSVEEGGDGWNTEAFF. In DNA, the CDR3 is TGCAGCGTTGAAGAGGGAGGGGACGGCTGGAACACTGAAGCTTTCTTT.